This T cell receptor beta chain was recorded in a study of shared clonotypes between healthy human individuals. Researchers partitioned CD4+ cells into CD45RA+ naive and CD45RA-negative memory subsets. Repertoires were generated with immunoSEQ multiplex PCR, while TCRdb's copy carries only in-frame clones and drops some. This sample has around 1.5 million clones; approximately 98% occur once, and the top ten carry roughly 0.42%. Findings and limits, study-wide: The study found about 5.1% of naive CD4 clonotypes shared across a few donors.

About this clone: No antigen is known for it.

Unmatched junction bases numbered 6, after V lost 3 bases and J lost 3 bases. Germline assignment: CDR1 SGHRS and CDR2 YFSETQ. The CDR3 loop spans 14 amino acids. The V and J genes are TRBV5-1 and TRBJ2-7; TRBD1 matches at 7 bases. The material sequenced was naive CD4+ T cells sorted from blood. Subset meaning: CD45RA+ positively selected. This clonotype was sampled from a man aged 30 to 45 in good health. CDR3 amino acids: CASSSQGSHYEQYF. CDR3 sequence (DNA): TGCGCCAGCAGCTCACAGGGGAGTCACTACGAGCAGTACTTC.